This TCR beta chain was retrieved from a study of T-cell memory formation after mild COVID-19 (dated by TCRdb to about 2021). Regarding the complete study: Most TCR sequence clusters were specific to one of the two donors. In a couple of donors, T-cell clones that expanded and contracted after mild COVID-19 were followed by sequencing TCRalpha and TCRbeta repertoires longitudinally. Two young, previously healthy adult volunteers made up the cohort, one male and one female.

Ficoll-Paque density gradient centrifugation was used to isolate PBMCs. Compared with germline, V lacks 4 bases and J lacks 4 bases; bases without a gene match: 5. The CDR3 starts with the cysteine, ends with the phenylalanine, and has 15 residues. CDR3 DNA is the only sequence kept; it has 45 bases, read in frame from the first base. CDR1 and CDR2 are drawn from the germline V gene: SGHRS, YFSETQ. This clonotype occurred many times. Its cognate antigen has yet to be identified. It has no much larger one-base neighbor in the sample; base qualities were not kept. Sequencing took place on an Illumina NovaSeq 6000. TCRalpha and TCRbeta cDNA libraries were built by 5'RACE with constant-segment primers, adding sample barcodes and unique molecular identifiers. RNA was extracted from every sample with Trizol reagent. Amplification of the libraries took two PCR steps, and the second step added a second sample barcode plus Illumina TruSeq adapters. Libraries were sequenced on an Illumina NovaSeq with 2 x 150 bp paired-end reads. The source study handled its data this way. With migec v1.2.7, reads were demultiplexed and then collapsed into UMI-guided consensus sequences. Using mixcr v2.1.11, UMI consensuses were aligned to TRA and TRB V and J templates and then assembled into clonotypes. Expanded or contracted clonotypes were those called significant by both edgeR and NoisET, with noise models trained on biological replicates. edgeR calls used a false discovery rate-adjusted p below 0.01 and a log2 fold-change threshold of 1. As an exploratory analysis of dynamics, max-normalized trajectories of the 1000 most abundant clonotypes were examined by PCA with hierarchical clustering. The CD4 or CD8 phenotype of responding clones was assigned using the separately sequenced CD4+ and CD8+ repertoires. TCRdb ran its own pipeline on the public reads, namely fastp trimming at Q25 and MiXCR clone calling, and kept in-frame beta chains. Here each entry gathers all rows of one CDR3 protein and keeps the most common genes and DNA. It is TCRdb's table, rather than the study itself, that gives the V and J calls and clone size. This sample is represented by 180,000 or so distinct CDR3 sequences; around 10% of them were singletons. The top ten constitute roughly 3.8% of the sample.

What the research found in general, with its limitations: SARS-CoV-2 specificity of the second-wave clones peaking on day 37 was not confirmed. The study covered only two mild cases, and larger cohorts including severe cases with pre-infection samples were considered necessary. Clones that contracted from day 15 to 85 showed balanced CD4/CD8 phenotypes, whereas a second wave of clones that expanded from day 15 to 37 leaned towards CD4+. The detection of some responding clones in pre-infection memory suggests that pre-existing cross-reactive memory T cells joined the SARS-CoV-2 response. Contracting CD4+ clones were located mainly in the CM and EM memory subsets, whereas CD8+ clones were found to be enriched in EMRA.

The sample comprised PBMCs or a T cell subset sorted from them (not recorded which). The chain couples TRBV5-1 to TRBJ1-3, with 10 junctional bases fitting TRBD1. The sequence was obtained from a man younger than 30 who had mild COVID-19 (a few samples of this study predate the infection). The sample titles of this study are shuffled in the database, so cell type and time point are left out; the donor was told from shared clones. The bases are TGCGCCAGCAGCCCCGGGACAGGGGTCGGAAACACCATATATTTT. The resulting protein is CASSPGTGVGNTIYF.